The 16 T cell receptor beta chains below come from one sample, sequenced in a study of identical twins. TCRdb redid the calling of the 5' RACE reads with MiXCR, one entry per CDR3 protein. Of around 1.7 million distinct CDR3 sequences in the sample, roughly a third were seen once. What was sequenced was cord blood. The source is a newborn girl in good health.

The chain recombines TRBV10-3 with TRBJ2-7; tentative D call: TRBD1 (6 bases). This CDR3 spans 14 amino acids. Germline lookup yields CDR1 ENHRY and CDR2 SYGVKD. The ends were cut back, 4 bases at V and 4 bases at J, with 14 bases in the middle. The DNA for the CDR3 is TGTGCCATCAGTGGGCAGGGGCAGGGGTACGAGCAGTACTTC. Protein: CAISGQGQGYEQYF.

A few counts support this clonotype. The gene calls are TRBV18 and TRBJ2-5; the match to TRBD2 covers 8 bases. Trimming took 3 bases from V and 11 from J; bases not matched to a gene: 14. The germline CDR1 and CDR2 sequences are KGHSH and LQKENI. The length of the CDR3 is 15 residues. CDR3 residues: CASSPWRGADNEQYF. CDR3 coding DNA: TGTGCCAGCTCACCGTGGCGGGGGGCTGACAATGAGCAGTACTTC.

This clonotype was seen a few times. The chain combines TRBV7-9 with TRBJ2-4, with 8 bases fitting TRBD2. V lost 5 bases to trimming and J lost 8 bases; unmatched junction nucleotides: 8. The CDR3 is 14 amino acids. CDR1 is SEHNR and CDR2 is FQNEAQ in the germline V gene (reference sequence). The CDR3 is CASSPSSGGDIQYF. For the CDR3, the DNA is TGTGCCAGCAGCCCAAGTTCGGGGGGGGACATTCAGTACTTC.

This clonotype was counted between two and nine times. This chain uses TRBV12-3 or TRBV12-4 with TRBJ2-7; 9 nucleotides align to TRBD1. The CDR3 has 14 residues. The J segment lost 5 bases and the V segment lost 3 bases, leaving 5 bases of the junction unmatched. CDR3 nucleotide sequence: TGTGCCAGCAGTTTGGGGACAGGGTACCACGAGCAGTACTTC. As protein: CASSLGTGYHEQYF.

This rearrangement joins TRBV9 to TRBJ1-1; maybe TRBD1 (6 bases). Germline CDR1 and CDR2: SGDLS and YYNGEE. CDR3 length equals 15 residues. With 0 bases removed from V and 4 bases from J, the gap between germline ends came to 13 bases. For the CDR3, the DNA is TGTGCCAGCAGCGTAGACCCGAGGGGGACCACTGAAGCTTTCTTT. This codes for CASSVDPRGTTEAFF.

The chain is built from TRBV11-2 and TRBJ1-1; 10 bases fit TRBD1. CDR3 length equals 15 residues. J gave up 6 bases and V 1 base, and 5 bases lay outside the gene matches. Looked up from germline, CDR1 is SGHAT and CDR2 is FQNNGV. This chain's CDR3 is CASSLAAGQGAEAFF. Here the CDR3 DNA reads TGTGCCAGCAGCTTAGCTGCAGGACAGGGGGCTGAAGCTTTCTTT.

This clonotype was seen a few times. The chain employs TRBV21-1 and TRBJ1-5; the table's D call, TRBD1, was not checked against the DNA. TRBV21-1 has pseudogene status. This CDR3 spans 12 amino acids. The chain's CDR3 is CASRYRVKPQHF. CDR3 sequence (DNA): TGTGCCAGCAGGTACAGGGTTAAGCCCCAGCATTTT.

Comment on this clonotype: A read error is possible here, since a much larger clone lies one base away. The rearrangement joins TRBV24-1 to TRBJ2-3; a weak D match, TRBD1 (5 bases). The CDR3 extends over 13 amino acids. Germline values: CDR1 KGHDR, CDR2 SFDVKD. CDR3: CATSRTRTDAQYF. The DNA of the CDR3 is TGTGCCACCAGCCGGACACGAACAGATGCGCAGTATTTT.

For the CDR3, the DNA is TGCGCCAGCAGCTTGAGGGGCAGGGAGGAAACTAATGAAAAACTGTTTTTT. Protein sequence: CASSLRGREETNEKLFF. The V call is TRBV5-1, the J call TRBJ1-4; D might be TRBD1 (5 bases). Trimming removed 1 base at V and 1 base at J, with 14 bases between. CDR1 and CDR2 from the germline V gene are SGHRS and YFSETQ. This CDR3 is 17 amino acids long.

V is TRBV13 and J is TRBJ1-2, with TRBD1 identical over 11 bases. Germline V gene lookup returns CDR1 PRHDT and CDR2 FYEKMQ (reference sequence). There are 16 residues in the CDR3. V lost 0 bases and J lost 5; bases outside the gene matches: 5. CDR3: CASSLGGQGVGYGYTF. As DNA, the CDR3 is TGTGCCAGCAGCTTAGGGGGACAGGGGGTTGGATATGGCTACACCTTC.

The J gene is TRBJ2-1, the V gene TRBV5-1; D tentatively reads TRBD1 or TRBD2 (5 bases each). Germline V CDR1 and CDR2: SGHRS, YFSETQ. The CDR3 has 15 amino acids. Trimming stripped 3 bases from V and 2 bases from J, with 12 bases between. The CDR3 nucleotides are TGCGCCAGCAGCTGGGGACGAGGTCCCTACAATGAGCAGTTCTTC. Translated: CASSWGRGPYNEQFF. Together with reference TRBV5-1 and TRBJ2-1, the CDR3 gives the full variable domain: KAGVTQTPRYLIKTRGQQVTLSCSPISGHRSVSWYQQTPGQGLQFLFEYFSETQRNKGNFPGRFSGRQFSNSRSEMNVSTLELGDSALYLCASSWGRGPYNEQFFGPGTRLTVL.

This clonotype was recorded at least ten times. The V call is TRBV6-6, the J call TRBJ2-7, with D perhaps TRBD2 (7 bases). V lost 0 bases, J lost 1 base, and 10 bases lay in between. There are 15 residues in the CDR3. From germline, CDR1 is MNHNY and CDR2 SVGAGI (reference sequence). The CDR3 region is CASSYSAGASYEQYF. The CDR3, as DNA: TGTGCCAGCAGTTACTCGGCGGGGGCTTCCTACGAGCAGTACTTC.

This chain links TRBV20-1 with TRBJ2-1; possible D gene TRBD2, 6 bases. The CDR3 has 12 amino acids. Germline V gene sequence: CDR1 DFQATT, CDR2 SNEGSKA (reference sequence). The V end was cut by 8 bases, the J end by 13 bases, with 21 bases between. Here the CDR3 DNA reads TGCAGTTATTTAGGGAGGAGAGAGACCCAGTTCTTC. It translates to CSYLGRRETQFF.

V gene TRBV6-1 combines with J gene TRBJ2-5; no clear D. V was trimmed by 7 bases and J by 2 bases, leaving 17 bases between them. CDR3 length equals 15 residues. Germline V gives CDR1 MNHNS, CDR2 SASEGT. For the CDR3, the DNA is TGTGCCAGCATTCGGGCATGGCCAATACAAGAGACCCAGTACTTC. Translated: CASIRAWPIQETQYF.

This rearrangement joins TRBV20-1 to TRBJ2-7; D is ambiguous. The V gene's germline CDR1 is DFQATT and CDR2 SNEGSKA (reference sequence). Trimming took 0 bases from V and 4 from J, leaving 7 bases between them. The CDR3 extends over 12 amino acids. CDR3 sequence reads: CSAREDGYEQYF. DNA of the CDR3: TGCAGTGCTAGAGAGGACGGGTACGAGCAGTACTTC.

This clonotype was recorded at least ten times. The rearrangement joins TRBV4-2 to TRBJ2-3; D is unresolved. Per germline, CDR1 LGHNA and CDR2 YNFKEQ. The CDR3 is 15 amino acids. Trimming removed 1 base from V and 4 bases from J, with 12 bases in between. CDR3 loop: CASSQAARFADTQYF. The CDR3 coding sequence is TGTGCCAGCAGCCAAGCGGCTCGCTTTGCAGATACGCAGTATTTT.